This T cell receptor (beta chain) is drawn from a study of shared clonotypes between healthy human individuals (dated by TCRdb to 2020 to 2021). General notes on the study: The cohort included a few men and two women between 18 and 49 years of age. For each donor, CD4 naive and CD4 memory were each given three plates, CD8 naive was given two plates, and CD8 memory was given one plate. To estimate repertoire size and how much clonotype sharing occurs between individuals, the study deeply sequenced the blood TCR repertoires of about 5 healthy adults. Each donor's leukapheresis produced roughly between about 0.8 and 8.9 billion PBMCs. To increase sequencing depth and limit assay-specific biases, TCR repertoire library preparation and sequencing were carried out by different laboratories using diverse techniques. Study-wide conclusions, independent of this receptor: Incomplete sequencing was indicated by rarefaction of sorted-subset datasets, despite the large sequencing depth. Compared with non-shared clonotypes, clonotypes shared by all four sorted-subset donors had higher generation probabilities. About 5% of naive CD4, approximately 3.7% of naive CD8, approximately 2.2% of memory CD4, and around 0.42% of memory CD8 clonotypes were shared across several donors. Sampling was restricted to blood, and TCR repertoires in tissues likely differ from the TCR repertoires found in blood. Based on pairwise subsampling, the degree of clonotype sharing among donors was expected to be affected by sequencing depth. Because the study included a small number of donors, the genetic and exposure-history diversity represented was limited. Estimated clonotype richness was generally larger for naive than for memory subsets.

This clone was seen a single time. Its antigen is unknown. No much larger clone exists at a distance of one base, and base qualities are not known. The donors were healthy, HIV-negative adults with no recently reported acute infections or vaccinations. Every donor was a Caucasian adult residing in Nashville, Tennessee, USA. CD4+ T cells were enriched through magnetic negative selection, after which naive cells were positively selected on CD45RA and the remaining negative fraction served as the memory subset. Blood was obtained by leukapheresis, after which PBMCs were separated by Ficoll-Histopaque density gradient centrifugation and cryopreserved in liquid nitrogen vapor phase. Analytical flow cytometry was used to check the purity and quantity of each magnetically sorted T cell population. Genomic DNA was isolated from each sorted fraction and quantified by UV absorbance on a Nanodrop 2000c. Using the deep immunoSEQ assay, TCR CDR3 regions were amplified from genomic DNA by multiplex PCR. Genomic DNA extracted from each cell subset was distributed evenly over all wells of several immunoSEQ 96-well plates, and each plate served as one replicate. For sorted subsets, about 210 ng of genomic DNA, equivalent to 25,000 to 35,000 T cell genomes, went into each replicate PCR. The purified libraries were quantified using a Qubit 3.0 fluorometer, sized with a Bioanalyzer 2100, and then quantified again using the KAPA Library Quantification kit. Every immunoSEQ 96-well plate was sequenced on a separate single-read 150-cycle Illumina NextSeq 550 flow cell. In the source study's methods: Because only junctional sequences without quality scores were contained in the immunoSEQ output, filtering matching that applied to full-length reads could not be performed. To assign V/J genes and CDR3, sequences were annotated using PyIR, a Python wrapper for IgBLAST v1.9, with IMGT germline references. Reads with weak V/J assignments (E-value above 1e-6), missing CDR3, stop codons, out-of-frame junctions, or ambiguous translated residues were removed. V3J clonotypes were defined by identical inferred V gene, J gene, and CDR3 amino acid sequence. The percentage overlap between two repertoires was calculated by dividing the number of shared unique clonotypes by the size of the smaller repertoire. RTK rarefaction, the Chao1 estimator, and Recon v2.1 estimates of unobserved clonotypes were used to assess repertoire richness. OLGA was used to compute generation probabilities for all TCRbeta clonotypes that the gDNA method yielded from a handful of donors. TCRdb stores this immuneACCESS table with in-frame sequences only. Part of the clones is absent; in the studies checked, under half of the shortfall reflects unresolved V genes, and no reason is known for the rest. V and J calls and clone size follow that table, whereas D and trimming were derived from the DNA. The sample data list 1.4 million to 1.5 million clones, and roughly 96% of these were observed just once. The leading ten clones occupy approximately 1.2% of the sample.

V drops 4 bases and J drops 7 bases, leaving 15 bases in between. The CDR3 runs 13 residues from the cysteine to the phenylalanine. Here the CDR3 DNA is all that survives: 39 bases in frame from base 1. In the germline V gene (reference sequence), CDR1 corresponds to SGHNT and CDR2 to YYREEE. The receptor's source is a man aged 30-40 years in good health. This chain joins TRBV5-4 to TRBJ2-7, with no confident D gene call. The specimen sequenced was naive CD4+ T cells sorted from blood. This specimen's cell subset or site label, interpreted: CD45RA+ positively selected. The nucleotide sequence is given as TGTGCCAGCAGCCTGAACGCCGGTTGGGAGCAGTACTTC. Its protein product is CASSLNAGWEQYF. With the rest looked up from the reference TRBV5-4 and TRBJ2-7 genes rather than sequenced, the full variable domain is ETGVTQSPTHLIKTRGQQVTLRCSSQSGHNTVSWYQQALGQGPQFIFQYYREEENGRGNFPPRFSGLQFPNYSSELNVNALELDDSALYLCASSLNAGWEQYFGPGTRLTVT.